This TCR beta chain was sequenced for a study of patients and donors after allogeneic stem cell transplantation. This clonotype was observed a handful of times. V was clipped by 1 base and J by 13 bases, with 12 bases between them. CDR3 size: 13 residues. Germline CDR1 and CDR2: SGHDT and YYEEEE. TCRdb fed the RT-PCR reads into MiXCR, producing one record per CDR3 protein. Of roughly 180,000 distinct CDR3 sequences in the sample, roughly two fifths are singletons; the top ten hold about 30%. The sample taken for sequencing was blood, either unsorted or a sorted T cell fraction (not recorded which). The receptor comes from a human donor who was either an allogeneic HSCT recipient or a stem cell or donor lymphocyte infusion donor (not recorded which). It is not recorded whose cells these are; they may come from a transplant donor. The chain recombines TRBV5-6 with TRBJ1-6; D not resolved. The chain's CDR3 is CASSLTGGRPLHF. The CDR3 nucleotides read TGTGCCAGCAGCTTGACCGGTGGCAGGCCCCTCCACTTT.